This T cell receptor beta chain originates from a study of T cells expressing NK-cell markers. Overall study findings and caveats: It was still unclear whether expanded NKG2C+ T cell clones were HCMV specific.

About this clonotype: The antigen remains unidentified.

The CDR3 is made up of 14 amino acids. The V gene's germline CDR1 is SGDLS and CDR2 YYNGEE. The TCR beta cDNA came from 5'RACE template switching with UMIs. One entry per CDR3 protein, without DNA, is what TCRdb gives after re-calling the 5' RACE reads. The sample features some 600,000 distinct CDR3 sequences, with 3% to 4.5% in its top ten. The sequence was collected from a young man in good health. Sequences were obtained from blood T cells: a sorted CD56 or NKG2C T cell subset, CD4+ or CD8+ T cells, or bulk PBMC T cells (not recorded which). The chain uses TRBV9 and TRBJ1-1; TCRdb's D gene call, TRBD1, goes unchecked for lack of DNA. This CDR3 is CASSVDQGSTEAFF.